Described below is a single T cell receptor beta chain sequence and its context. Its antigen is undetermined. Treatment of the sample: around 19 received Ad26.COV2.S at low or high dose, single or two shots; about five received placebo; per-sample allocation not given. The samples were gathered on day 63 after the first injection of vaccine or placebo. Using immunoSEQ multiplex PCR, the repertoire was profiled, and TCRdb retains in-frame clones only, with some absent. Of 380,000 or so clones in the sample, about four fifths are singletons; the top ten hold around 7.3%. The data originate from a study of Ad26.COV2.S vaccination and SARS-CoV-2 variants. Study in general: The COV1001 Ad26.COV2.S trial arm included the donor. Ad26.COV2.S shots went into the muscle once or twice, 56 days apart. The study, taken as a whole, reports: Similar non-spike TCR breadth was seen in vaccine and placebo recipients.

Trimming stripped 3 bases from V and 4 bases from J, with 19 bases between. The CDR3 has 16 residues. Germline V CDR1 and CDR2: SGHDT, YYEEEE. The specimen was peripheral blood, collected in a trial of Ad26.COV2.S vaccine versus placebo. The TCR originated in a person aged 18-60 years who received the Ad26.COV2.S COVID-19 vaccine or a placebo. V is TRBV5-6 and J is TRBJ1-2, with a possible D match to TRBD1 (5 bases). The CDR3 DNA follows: TGTGCCAGCAGCTCAAAGACGTCGACAGCAGTCTATGGCTACACCTTC. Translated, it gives CASSSKTSTAVYGYTF.